The 17 T cell receptor beta chains given below trace back to one sample, sequenced in a study of human T cells and chemical hapten exposure. Time point denoted: patch test 1, 2 weeks after DPC sensitization. Indicated treatment: therapeutic diphenylcyclopropenone sensitization with weekly scalp DPC. One entry per CDR3 protein results from TCRdb running MiXCR on the RACE reads. Found here are more than 65,000 distinct CDR3 sequences, 6% to 9% of them singletons; the top ten hold about 1.6%. The sample here was whole blood, taken in connection with sensitization to the hapten diphenylcyclopropenone (DPC). These receptors were collected from a woman younger than 45 with alopecia areata. Some clones in this sample may be carry-over from other donors' samples.

In this sample, this clonotype turned up many times. The rearrangement links TRBV7-6 to TRBJ2-7, with D perhaps matching TRBD1 (5 bases). Germline V gene data show CDR1 as SGHVS and CDR2 as FNYEAQ. With 2 bases removed from V and 6 bases from J, the gap between germline ends came to 11 bases. This CDR3 spans 13 amino acids. DNA for the CDR3: TGTGCCAGCAGCTTAAACCAGGGAAGCGAGCAGTACTTC. The encoded protein is CASSLNQGSEQYF.

The V and J genes are TRBV2 and TRBJ1-6; D may be TRBD1 (6 bases). The germline V and J ends were trimmed by 4 bases and 11 bases, with 18 bases remaining between them. The CDR3 extends over 15 amino acids. Germline V gene sequence: CDR1 SNHLY, CDR2 FYNNEI. DNA for the CDR3: TGTGCCAGCAGTGGCCGACAGGTTGAAAATGCACCCCTCCACTTT. Its protein is CASSGRQVENAPLHF.

The sample holds a few counts of this clonotype. J is TRBJ1-4 and V is TRBV19; maybe TRBD1 (5 bases). The CDR3 length is 14 residues. Trimming left V 4 bases short and J 6 bases short, with 12 bases between. Germline CDR1 is LNHDA and CDR2 is SQIVND (reference sequence). The CDR3 loop reads CASSRQWGDEKLFF. CDR3 in DNA: TGTGCCAGTAGTAGACAGTGGGGAGATGAAAAACTGTTTTTT.

This clonotype was counted ten times or more. The chain combines TRBV2 with TRBJ2-4; D call uncertain. The CDR3 extends over 17 amino acids. V was shortened by 2 bases and J by 2 bases, with 16 bases between the two germline ends. CDR1 SNHLY and CDR2 FYNNEI come from the germline V gene. CDR3 bases: TGTGCCAGCAGTGAATCCGGCCTCGTGATACCCAAAAACATTCAGTACTTC. This translates into CASSESGLVIPKNIQYF.

The chain combines TRBV20-1 with TRBJ1-2, with D perhaps TRBD1 (5 bases). This CDR3 has 13 residues. Between the trimmed V and J ends, which lost 6 bases and 3 bases, there was a span of 14 bases. Germline V gene lookup returns CDR1 DFQATT and CDR2 SNEGSKA (reference sequence). CDR3 sequence reads: CSARARGDYGYTF. CDR3 sequence (DNA): TGCAGTGCCAGGGCCCGGGGGGACTATGGCTACACCTTC.

This clonotype occurred many times. The J gene is TRBJ1-5, the V gene TRBV29-1, with 8 bases that match TRBD1. Looked up from germline, CDR1 is SQVTM and CDR2 is ANQGSEA. The CDR3 covers 13 residues. J was trimmed by 7 bases and V by 5 bases; bases with no gene match: 7. The CDR3 nucleotides read TGCAGCGTTTCAACAGGGGGAAGGCAGCCCCAGCATTTT. The encoded protein is CSVSTGGRQPQHF.

This clonotype was recorded at least ten times. The J gene is TRBJ2-1, the V gene TRBV29-1, with D possibly being TRBD1 (5 bases). Germline loops: CDR1 SQVTM, CDR2 ANQGSEA. V shed 4 bases and J shed 4 bases, with 8 bases lying between them. This CDR3 is built from 12 residues. The CDR3 coding sequence is TGCAGCGTTGCACAGGATTACAATGAGCAGTTCTTC. It codes for CSVAQDYNEQFF.

This clonotype was observed many times. The chain uses TRBV12-3 or TRBV12-4 and TRBJ1-2, with D maybe TRBD1 (5 bases). The length of the CDR3 is 13 residues. With 2 bases removed from V and 5 bases from J, the gap between germline ends came to 9 bases. The CDR3 loop reads CASSLQGIYGYTF. In DNA form, the CDR3 reads TGTGCCAGCAGTTTACAGGGAATTTATGGCTACACCTTC.

Details on this clonotype: A read error may be the cause here, since a much bigger clone is one base away. The CDR3 sequence is CASSGTEGAGGLFF. The CDR3 coding sequence is TGTGCCAGCAGTGGGACAGAAGGGGCCGGGGGGCTGTTTTTT. V usage is TRBV2 and J usage is TRBJ2-2; either TRBD1 or TRBD2 may fit D (6 bases each). Germline CDR1 is SNHLY and CDR2 is FYNNEI. The CDR3 runs 14 residues.

The sample holds many counts of this clonotype. The chain couples TRBV14 to TRBJ2-1, with D unresolved. CDR1 and CDR2 from the germline V gene are SGHDN and FVKESK. CDR3 size: 18 residues. Trimming shortened V by 0 bases and J by 5 bases, and 20 bases separated the two germline ends. The CDR3 bases are TGTGCCAGCAGCCAAGATGGCCGGCTGCTAAAAAAACACAATGAGCAGTTCTTC. Protein: CASSQDGRLLKKHNEQFF.

There are a few counts of this clonotype. V usage is TRBV7-2 and J usage is TRBJ2-5; D call uncertain. CDR3 size: 13 residues. Germline V gene lookup returns CDR1 SGHTA and CDR2 FQGNSA. Trimming shortened V by 1 base and J by 9 bases, and 12 bases separated the two germline ends. The DNA of the CDR3 is TGTGCCAGCAGCTTAGGGACCAACCGGGCCCAGTACTTC. Its translation is CASSLGTNRAQYF.

This clonotype was detected a few times. DNA for the CDR3: TGTGCCAGCAGTCTGACAGGGGCTACTAGCTATGGCTACACCTTC. It is translated as CASSLTGATSYGYTF. The gene calls are TRBV6-5 and TRBJ1-2; 8 bases align to TRBD1. CDR3 size: 15 residues. CDR1 is MNHEY and CDR2 is SVGAGI in the germline V gene. V gave up 5 bases and J gave up 4 bases; unmatched junction bases: 9.

This clonotype has ten or more counts. This chain connects TRBV7-2 to TRBJ2-3; 8 bases line up with TRBD2. J lost 6 bases, V lost 5 bases, and 13 bases had no gene match. CDR3 length equals 16 residues. Per the germline V gene, CDR1 is SGHTA and CDR2 is FQGNSA. The CDR3 loop is CASSLGTRRTRDTQYF. CDR3 nucleotide sequence: TGTGCCAGCAGCCTAGGGACTAGGAGGACACGGGATACGCAGTATTTT.

This clonotype was counted a few times. The V call is TRBV4-1, the J call TRBJ1-5; 7 positions match TRBD1. Germline V gene sequence: CDR1 MGHRA, CDR2 YSYEKL. Trimming took 0 bases from V and 2 from J; bases not matched to a gene: 1. This CDR3 has 15 residues. CDR3 bases: TGCGCCAGCAGCCAAGATGACAGGGGCAATCAGCCCCAGCATTTT. Protein: CASSQDDRGNQPQHF.

This clonotype was seen ten or more times. The chain recombines TRBV12-3 or TRBV12-4 with TRBJ1-3, with no clear D. V was pared by 2 bases and J by 1 base, with 12 bases between. The CDR3 extends over 16 amino acids. The CDR3 protein is CASSLHVLSSGNTIYF. The CDR3 region has the DNA TGTGCCAGCAGTTTACACGTACTCTCTTCTGGAAACACCATATATTTT.

A note on this clonotype: A much larger clone differs by one base, so this may be a read error. J is TRBJ2-3 and V is TRBV7-6; D unresolved. The CDR3 contains 14 residues. The V end was cut by 4 bases, the J end by 2 bases, with 10 bases between. CDR1 is SGHVS, CDR2 FNYEAQ, per germline. CDR3 sequence: CASSSAPVTDTQYF. CDR3 coding DNA: TGTGCCAGCAGCTCAGCGCCGGTCACAGATACGCAGTATTTT. The whole variable domain, remainder taken from reference TRBV7-6 and TRBJ2-3, is GAGVSQSPRYKVTKRGQDVALRCDPISGHVSLYWYRQALGQGPEFLTYFNYEAQQDKSGLPNDRFSAERPEGSISTLTIQRTEQRDSAMYRCASSSAPVTDTQYFGPGTRLTVL.

The chain uses TRBV4-2 and TRBJ1-2; 7 positions match TRBD1. Germline V gene sequence: CDR1 LGHNA, CDR2 YNFKEQ. CDR3 length equals 15 residues. V shed 3 bases, J shed 4 bases, and the junction held 8 bases outside the gene matches. Here the CDR3 reads CASSHEGQMLYGYTF. The CDR3 DNA reads as TGTGCCAGCAGCCATGAGGGACAGATGCTCTATGGCTACACCTTC.